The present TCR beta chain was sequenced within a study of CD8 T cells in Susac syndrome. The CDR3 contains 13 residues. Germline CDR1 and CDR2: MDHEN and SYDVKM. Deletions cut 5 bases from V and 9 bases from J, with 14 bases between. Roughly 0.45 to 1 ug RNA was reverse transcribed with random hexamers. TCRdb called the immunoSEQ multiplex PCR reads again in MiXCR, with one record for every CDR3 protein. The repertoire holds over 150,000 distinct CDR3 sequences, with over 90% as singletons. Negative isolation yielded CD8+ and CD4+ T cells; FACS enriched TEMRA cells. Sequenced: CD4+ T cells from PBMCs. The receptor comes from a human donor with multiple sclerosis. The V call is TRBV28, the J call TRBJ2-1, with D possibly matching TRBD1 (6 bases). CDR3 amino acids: CASSHPGEGEQFF. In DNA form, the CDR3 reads TGTGCCAGCAGTCATCCAGGGGAAGGTGAGCAGTTCTTC.